A selection of T cell receptor beta chains follows, all from one sample in a study of shared clonotypes between healthy human individuals. The method was immunoSEQ multiplex PCR; TCRdb's version includes in-frame clones alone and lacks a portion of them. The table has about half a million clones, approximately 78% seen once. Source material: PBMCs. All receptors derive from a woman aged 40-49 years in good health. Some clones in this sample may be carry-over from other donors' samples. Both conserved end residues are part of each CDR3. The D gene is left open where the match is weak. Where a row states a size, it is once, few, many or the class of an expanded clone; other rows omit it.

CDR3 protein	CDR3 DNA	J gene	D gene	V gene	clone size
CASSFASGRFGEQFF	TGTGCCAGCAGTTTTGCTAGCGGTCGTTTTGGTGAGCAGTTCTTC	TRBJ2-1	TRBD2	TRBV28	.
CASSWGQGDEQYF	TGTGCCAGCAGCTGGGGACAGGGTGACGAGCAGTACTTC	TRBJ2-7	TRBD1	TRBV11-3	.
CASRGTSGSYEQYF	TGCGCCAGCAGAGGGACTAGCGGGTCCTACGAGCAGTACTTC	TRBJ2-7	TRBD2	TRBV10-2	.
CASSYRPVGGNTIYF	TGTGCCAGCAGTTACCGCCCCGTCGGCGGAAACACCATATATTTT	TRBJ1-3	.	TRBV5-6	.
CAWSEARVTTDTQYF	TGTGCCTGGAGTGAGGCGCGGGTTACCACAGATACGCAGTATTTT	TRBJ2-3	.	TRBV30	few
CASLTGDRGTEAFF	TGTGCCAGCCTGACGGGGGACAGGGGGACTGAAGCTTTCTTT	TRBJ1-1	TRBD1	TRBV19	many
CAISGVGRANYGYTF	TGTGCCATCAGTGGTGTCGGCAGAGCTAACTATGGCTACACCTTC	TRBJ1-2	.	TRBV10-3	.
CATSVGYSYEQYF	TGTGCCACCAGCGTCGGTTACTCCTACGAGCAGTACTTC	TRBJ2-7	.	TRBV15	.
CASSFGTSGRQDEQYF	TGTGCCAGCAGCTTCGGGACTAGCGGGAGGCAGGACGAGCAGTACTTC	TRBJ2-7	TRBD2	TRBV13	many
CASSLSGTQRGRADIQYF	TGTGCCAGCAGCCTGTCCGGGACTCAAAGGGGGCGGGCCGACATTCAGTACTTC	TRBJ2-4	.	TRBV7-8	.
CASSPTGGPNQPQHF	TGTGCCAGTAGTCCGACAGGGGGCCCGAATCAGCCCCAGCATTTT	TRBJ1-5	TRBD1	TRBV19	.
CASNSLRGRLETQYF	TGTGCCAGCAACTCGCTAAGGGGGCGCCTGGAGACCCAGTACTTC	TRBJ2-5	TRBD1	TRBV27	.
CSSGFYEQYF	TGCAGTAGTGGGTTCTACGAGCAGTACTTC	TRBJ2-7	.	TRBV20-1	few
CATSRDREGWQYF	TGTGCCACCAGCAGAGATCGGGAGGGATGGCAGTACTTC	TRBJ2-7	TRBD2	TRBV15	.
CAWSADLYQPQHF	TGTGCCTGGAGTGCGGACCTTTACCAGCCCCAGCATTTT	TRBJ1-5	.	TRBV30	.
CASSAGQGALYEQYF	TGTGCCAGCAGTGCCGGACAGGGGGCGTTGTACGAGCAGTACTTC	TRBJ2-7	TRBD1	TRBV28	.
CAWSPGAGGTETQYF	TGTGCCTGGAGTCCTGGGGCGGGAGGGACAGAGACCCAGTACTTC	TRBJ2-5	TRBD2	TRBV30	.
CASSKGRELYF	TGTGCCAGCAGCAAAGGGCGGGAGTTGTATTTT	TRBJ2-3	.	TRBV21-1	.
CASSQARGPREQFF	TGCGCCAGCAGCCAAGCCCGTGGCCCCAGGGAGCAGTTCTTC	TRBJ2-1	.	TRBV4-3	.
CASSVDPRTSDAGELFF	TGTGCCAGCAGCGTAGACCCGCGGACTAGCGATGCCGGGGAGCTGTTTTTT	TRBJ2-2	TRBD2	TRBV9	.
CASSFSGPHQPQHF	TGTGCCAGCAGTTTCTCAGGGCCCCATCAGCCCCAGCATTTT	TRBJ1-5	.	TRBV27	.
CAISESLIRRDEAFF	TGTGCCATCAGTGAGTCTTTAATAAGGAGGGATGAAGCTTTCTTT	TRBJ1-1	.	TRBV10-3	few
CSVDRGGNTIYF	TGCAGCGTTGACAGGGGGGGAAACACCATATATTTT	TRBJ1-3	TRBD1	TRBV29-1	.
CASSSSRGTEAFF	TGTGCCAGCAGCTCCTCGAGGGGAACTGAAGCTTTCTTT	TRBJ1-1	.	TRBV11-2	.
CASSRIGGSGNTIYF	TGTGCCAGCTCTCGTATAGGGGGGTCTGGAAACACCATATATTTT	TRBJ1-3	.	TRBV18	.
CASSPGPYNEQFF	TGCGCCAGCAGCCCCGGGCCGTACAATGAGCAGTTCTTC	TRBJ2-1	.	TRBV10-1	.
CASSSGAGTDTQYF	TGCGCCAGCAGCAGCGGGGCCGGGACAGATACGCAGTATTTT	TRBJ2-3	TRBD2	TRBV4-1	.
CASRSGTARFF	TGTGCCAGCAGATCCGGGACCGCCCGGTTCTTC	TRBJ2-1	.	TRBV11-2	.
CASSPHLGQGRGGYTF	TGTGCCAGCAGCCCCCACTTGGGACAGGGAAGGGGCGGCTACACCTTC	TRBJ1-2	TRBD1	TRBV9	.
CASSFGGASQETQYF	TGTGCCAGCAGCTTCGGTGGGGCCTCACAGGAGACCCAGTACTTC	TRBJ2-5	.	TRBV7-9	.
CASSFSARSRAFF	TGTGCCAGCAGCTTTTCCGCTCGCTCGAGGGCTTTCTTT	TRBJ1-1	.	TRBV7-2	.
CASSRGDGSYNEQFF	TGTGCCAGCAGCCGGGGTGACGGCTCCTACAATGAGCAGTTCTTC	TRBJ2-1	.	TRBV5-8	.
CASSFNGLAGTGELFF	TGTGCCAGCAGCTTCAACGGACTAGCGGGCACCGGGGAGCTGTTTTTT	TRBJ2-2	TRBD2	TRBV11-3	.
CAWSVWGLVWDTQYF	TGTGCCTGGAGTGTTTGGGGACTGGTTTGGGATACGCAGTATTTT	TRBJ2-3	.	TRBV30	.
CASSQESPQSSSSYEQYF	TGCGCCAGCAGCCAAGAAAGCCCCCAATCATCCAGCTCCTACGAGCAGTACTTC	TRBJ2-7	.	TRBV4-1	.
CASSLDTRTNNEQFF	TGTGCCAGCAGCTTAGACACACGGACTAACAATGAGCAGTTCTTC	TRBJ2-1	.	TRBV7-3	.